This TCR beta chain was retrieved from a study of blood T cell repertoires in COVID-19. Turning to the study itself: Sources were T cells, B-cell-depleted T cells, or PBMCs; the material itself was cDNA or gDNA.

J lost 6 bases, V lost 3 bases, and 4 bases had no gene match. CDR1 MNHEY and CDR2 SMNVEV come from the germline V gene (reference sequence). The CDR3 totals 13 residues. The participants were between roughly 18 and 100 years old and came from under 25 US areas. Symptom resolution, clearance, or two negative PCRs marked donors in Cohort 3 as recovered. The assay was immunoSEQ multiplex PCR, and TCRdb's table has in-frame clones only and misses some. Seen here are roughly 260,000 clones, roughly 88% observed once, and the top ten hold 1.9%. This receptor was taken from a woman aged 45-59 years who had recovered from COVID-19. The sample was PBMCs or T cells enriched from blood (not recorded which). The chain carries TRBV27 and TRBJ1-2, with 7 positions matching TRBD1. CDR3 nucleotide sequence: TGTGCCAGCAGTTTTATGGACAGGCATGGCTACACCTTC. Amino acids: CASSFMDRHGYTF.